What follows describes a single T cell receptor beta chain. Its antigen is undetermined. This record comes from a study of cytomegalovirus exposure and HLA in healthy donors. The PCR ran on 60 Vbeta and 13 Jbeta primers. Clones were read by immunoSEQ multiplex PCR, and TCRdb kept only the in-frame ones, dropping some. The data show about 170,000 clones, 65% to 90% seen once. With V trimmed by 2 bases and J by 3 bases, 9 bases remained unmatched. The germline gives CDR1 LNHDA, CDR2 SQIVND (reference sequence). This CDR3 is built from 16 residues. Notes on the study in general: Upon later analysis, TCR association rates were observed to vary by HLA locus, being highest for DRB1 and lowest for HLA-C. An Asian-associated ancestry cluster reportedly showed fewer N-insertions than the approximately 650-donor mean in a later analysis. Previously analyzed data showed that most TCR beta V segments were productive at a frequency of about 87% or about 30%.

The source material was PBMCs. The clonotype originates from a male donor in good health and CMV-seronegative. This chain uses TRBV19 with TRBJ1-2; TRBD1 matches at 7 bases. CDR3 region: CASSIQQGNLDYGYTF. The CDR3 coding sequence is TGTGCCAGTAGTATACAACAGGGGAATCTGGACTATGGCTACACCTTC.